What follows describes a single T cell receptor (beta chain). The data are from a study of shared clonotypes between healthy human individuals. Study information: In total, the donors were two women and a few men aged 18 to 49.

The CDR3 totals 14 residues. Clones were read by immunoSEQ multiplex PCR, and TCRdb kept only the in-frame ones, dropping some. The sample has about 470,000 clones, more than 75% seen once. The origin of this receptor is a woman in her forties in good health. Some clones in this sample may be carry-over from other donors' samples. The sequenced material came from PBMCs. The rearrangement uses TRBV21-1 and TRBJ2-3; the DNA was not used to check the table's D call, TRBD2. TRBV21-1 is flagged as a pseudogene. CDR3 nucleotides: TGTGCCCCCACCCGGGCGGGAGGGTTAGATACGCAGTATTTT. Amino acid sequence: CAPTRAGGLDTQYF.